A single sample gave rise to the 15 T cell receptor beta chains below, sequenced in a study of somatic mutations in cytotoxic T cells in rheumatoid arthritis. The protocol was immunoSEQ multiplex PCR, while the TCRdb copy is restricted to in-frame clones and leaves out a portion. The sample consists of about 30,000 clones, roughly 80% of them appearing once. Sequencing used CD8+ T cells sorted from blood. Every receptor here comes from an adult with rheumatoid arthritis.

The chain uses TRBV4-2 and TRBJ1-1, with D uncertain. Germline V lookup: CDR1 LGHNA, CDR2 YNFKEQ. There are 14 residues in the CDR3. Trimming took off 4 bases at V and 0 bases at J, with 9 bases between the two ends. The CDR3 reads CASSLGRMNTEAFF. CDR3 sequence (DNA): TGTGCCAGCAGCCTCGGACGGATGAACACTGAAGCTTTCTTT.

This chain joins TRBV19 and TRBJ1-1, with 9 bases identical to TRBD1. CDR3 size: 16 residues. Germline CDR1 reads LNHDA; CDR2 reads SQIVND (reference sequence). V lost 3 bases and J lost 0; bases outside the gene matches: 5. The DNA of the CDR3 is TGTGCCAGTAGTATCCGGGGACAGGGCTTGAACACTGAAGCTTTCTTT. It is translated as CASSIRGQGLNTEAFF.

The genes are TRBV7-2 and TRBJ1-6; 9 bases map to TRBD1. This CDR3 spans 17 amino acids. Germline CDR1 is SGHTA and CDR2 is FQGNSA. The trim removed 4 bases at V and 8 bases at J, leaving 12 bases unmatched. CDR3: CASSSPTRQGGYSPLHF. The CDR3 DNA follows: TGTGCCAGCAGCTCCCCAACCCGACAGGGGGGGTATTCACCCCTCCACTTT.

CDR3 in DNA: TGTGCCAGCAGCCCGGGACTTGCTGTTTATGAGACCCAGTACTTC. Its protein product is CASSPGLAVYETQYF. The rearrangement joins TRBV4-2 to TRBJ2-5, with D perhaps TRBD2 (6 bases). The V end was cut by 4 bases, the J end by 5 bases, with 17 bases between. This CDR3 comprises 15 residues. Germline values: CDR1 LGHNA, CDR2 YNFKEQ.

The CDR3 nucleotides are TGTGCCAGCAGTTCCAATCGACTAGCGGTGGGGGGAGAGACCCAGTACTTC. This translates into CASSSNRLAVGGETQYF. The chain combines TRBV28 with TRBJ2-5; 9 bases align to TRBD2. This CDR3 spans 17 amino acids. Per germline, CDR1 MDHEN and CDR2 SYDVKM. V was pared by 4 bases and J by 4 bases, with 13 bases of the junction left unmatched. Full variable domain (missing parts from reference TRBV28 and TRBJ2-5): DVKVTQSSRYLVKRTGEKVFLECVQDMDHENMFWYRQDPGLGLRLIYFSYDVKMKEKGDIPEGYSVSREKKERFSLILESASTNQTSMYLCASSSNRLAVGGETQYFGPGTRLLVL.

About this clone: The junction and the germline gene differ at one end; a read error may be behind it. The V gene is TRBV20-1, the J gene TRBJ1-2; D remains unclear. The CDR3 loop spans 9 amino acids. CDR1 and CDR2 from the germline V gene are DFQATT and SNEGSKA (reference sequence). DNA for the CDR3: TGCAGTGCTAGTAGGGCAGCTCTCTTC. It codes for CSASRAALF.

This chain uses TRBV15 with TRBJ2-1; 14 bases align to TRBD2. Trimming took 5 bases from V and 8 from J; bases not matched to a gene: 5. CDR3 size: 15 residues. The V gene's germline CDR1 is LNHNV and CDR2 YYDKDF (reference sequence). The CDR3 bases are TGTGCCACCAGCTCGACTAGCGGGGGGGCGGATGAGCAGTTCTTC. Encoded protein: CATSSTSGGADEQFF.

This clone was detected once. This chain connects TRBV6-5 to TRBJ2-1; D not certain. Per germline, CDR1 MNHEY and CDR2 SVGAGI. This CDR3 spans 14 amino acids. The V end was cut by 0 bases, the J end by 8 bases, with 11 bases between. The chain's CDR3 is CASSYSSTHDEQFF. Here the CDR3 DNA reads TGTGCCAGCAGTTACTCTTCGACTCACGATGAGCAGTTCTTC.

This chain joins TRBV5-4 and TRBJ2-2, with D uncertain. Germline CDR1 reads SGHNT; CDR2 reads YYREEE (reference sequence). The CDR3 length is 13 residues. The V end lost 2 bases, the J end lost 4 bases, and 6 bases lay between the germline ends. The CDR3 reads CASSLSGTGELFF. CDR3 sequence (DNA): TGTGCCAGCAGCTTATCGGGCACCGGGGAGCTGTTTTTT.

The CDR3 sequence: CASWGGEGASYEQYF. The CDR3 nucleotides read TGTGCCAGCTGGGGGGGTGAGGGAGCCTCCTACGAGCAGTACTTC. The V gene is TRBV6-5, the J gene TRBJ2-7; TRBD2 matches at 7 bases. CDR1 is MNHEY and CDR2 is SVGAGI in the germline V gene. The CDR3 extends over 15 amino acids. Trimming at V came to 8 bases and at J to 0 bases, leaving 10 bases not matched to a gene.

The chain has TRBV9 and TRBJ1-2; weak D call: TRBD1 (5 bases). This CDR3 has 12 residues. Germline V lookup: CDR1 SGDLS, CDR2 YYNGEE. The ends were cut back, 3 bases at V and 6 bases at J, with 9 bases in the middle. The CDR3 spells CASSGAGNGYTF. The CDR3 DNA reads TGTGCCAGCAGCGGGGCAGGGAATGGCTACACCTTC.

The chain combines TRBV6-5 with TRBJ1-1; no definite D call. The CDR3 totals 14 residues. Trimming removed 3 bases from V and 7 bases from J, with 15 bases in between. From germline, CDR1 is MNHEY and CDR2 SVGAGI. CDR3 DNA: TGTGCCAGCAGTTATAGGGCGGCAAGTGGTGAAGCTTTCTTT. Residues: CASSYRAASGEAFF.

The genes are TRBV19 and TRBJ2-3; 13 positions agree with TRBD2. Germline V CDR1 and CDR2: LNHDA, SQIVND (reference sequence). The CDR3 totals 16 residues. V lost 5 bases, J lost 5 bases, and 7 bases stayed unmatched. In nucleotides, the CDR3 is TGTGCCAGTAGTTCCGGACTAGCGGGAGTCGGAGATACGCAGTATTTT. Translating gives CASSSGLAGVGDTQYF.

This CDR3 is CATSRPGTSGIGTDTQYF. The CDR3, as DNA: TGTGCCACCAGCAGACCTGGGACTAGCGGGATTGGCACAGATACGCAGTATTTT. The chain recombines TRBV15 with TRBJ2-3; 13 bases are a match to TRBD2. CDR3 length: 18 amino acids. Germline V gene data show CDR1 as LNHNV and CDR2 as YYDKDF (reference sequence). V gave up 2 bases and J gave up 1 base; unmatched junction bases: 6.

The rearrangement links TRBV5-1 to TRBJ2-7; TRBD1 agrees at 7 bases. The CDR3 runs to 15 residues. In germline, CDR1 is SGHRS, CDR2 YFSETQ. With V trimmed by 5 bases and J by 4 bases, 12 bases remained unmatched. The CDR3 protein is CASSFRQGILYEQYF. In DNA form, the CDR3 reads TGCGCCAGCAGTTTCCGACAGGGTATTCTGTACGAGCAGTACTTC.